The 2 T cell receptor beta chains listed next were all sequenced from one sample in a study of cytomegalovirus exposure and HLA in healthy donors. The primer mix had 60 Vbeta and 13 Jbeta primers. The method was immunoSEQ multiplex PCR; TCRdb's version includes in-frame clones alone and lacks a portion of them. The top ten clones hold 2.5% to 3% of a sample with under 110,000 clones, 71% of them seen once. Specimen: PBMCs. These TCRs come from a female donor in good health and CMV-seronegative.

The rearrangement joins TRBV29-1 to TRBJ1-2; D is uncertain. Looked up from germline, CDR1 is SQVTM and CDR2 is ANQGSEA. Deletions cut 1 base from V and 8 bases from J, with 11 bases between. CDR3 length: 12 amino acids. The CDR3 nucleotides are TGCAGCGTTGAAGGTAGATCTTGGGGCTACACCTTC. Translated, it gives CSVEGRSWGYTF.

Written as DNA, the CDR3 is TGCGCCAGCAGCTTGGGCTCTAGCGGGAGTCCGGGATCCTACGAGCAGTACTTC. Protein sequence: CASSLGSSGSPGSYEQYF. This chain links TRBV5-1 with TRBJ2-7; 10 bases align to TRBD2. Germline-derived CDR1 and CDR2 are SGHRS and YFSETQ. The V and J ends lost 0 bases and 1 base, in that order; junction bases with no gene match: 10. CDR3 length: 18 residues.